This T cell receptor beta chain was captured in a study of T-cell memory formation after mild COVID-19. Study outcomes and limitations: The authors left the SARS-CoV-2 specificity of second-wave clones peaking on day 37 unconfirmed. Pre-infection memory held some responding clones, suggesting pre-existing cross-reactive T cells responded. Balance between CD4 and CD8 was seen in clones contracting day 15 to 85, and a CD4+ lean was seen in later expanders.

This clonotype occurred many times. Its antigen is unidentified. TCR alpha and TCR beta cDNA libraries carrying sample barcodes and UMIs came from 5'RACE with constant-segment primers. TCRdb reanalysed the 5' RACE reads using MiXCR and keeps one entry per CDR3 protein. The sample shows 210,000 or so distinct CDR3 sequences, approximately 10% of them seen only once. This TCR was sampled from a young man who had mild COVID-19 (a few samples of this study predate the infection). Cell type and time point are not known. Sequencing was performed on PBMCs or a T cell subset sorted from them (not recorded which).

In DNA, the CDR3 is TGCGCCAGCAGGCAGAATTATGACTATGGCTACACCTTC. Translating gives CASRQNYDYGYTF. The V and J genes are TRBV5-1 and TRBJ1-2, with D unresolved. V was shortened by 5 bases and J by 3 bases, with 11 bases between the two germline ends. CDR3 size: 13 residues. Germline V gene sequence: CDR1 SGHRS, CDR2 YFSETQ.